This T cell receptor (beta chain) was observed in a study of OX40 agonist ivuxolimab in advanced cancers. Study-wide context: The costimulatory receptor OX40 (CD134) was targeted by ivuxolimab, a fully human IgG2 agonistic monoclonal antibody. Of the 50 to 55 dose-escalation patients, hepatocellular carcinoma was present in around 20, melanoma in around 15, renal cell carcinoma in 9 and head and neck cancer in 9. The paper describes the monotherapy dose-escalation part (N of about 50 patients) of the phase I trial of ivuxolimab. Partial responses were achieved by three dose-escalation patients, of whom one had hepatocellular carcinoma and two had cutaneous melanoma. In the dose-escalation cohort, around four fifths of patients were male, and the mean age was approximately 60 years, with a range of roughly 20 to 80. The point of sequencing TCRbeta in the periphery was to test whether ivuxolimab changed TCR sequence diversity and drove clonal T-cell expansion. Patients were allowed to have had prior anti-PD-1, anti-PD-L1 or anti-CTLA-4 therapy, and about 40% of the dose-escalation patients had been treated with checkpoint inhibitors. Intravenous ivuxolimab was administered to patients every 2 weeks at six dose levels: 0.01, 0.1, 0.3, 1.5, 3 and 10 mg/kg.

Counted from cysteine to phenylalanine, this CDR3 has 15 amino acids. Only the CDR3 DNA is retained, 45 bases long and in frame from the first base. At the junction V is shortened by 5 bases and J by 4 bases; bases outside the gene matches: 4. CDR1 PRHDT and CDR2 FYEKMQ are derived from the germline V gene (reference sequence). A word on this clone: No antigen is known for it. Base qualities were left out, and no much larger clone turns up one base away.

Genomic DNA was extracted from sorted cells for sequencing of the TCRbeta CDR3 region. The immunoSEQ Assay was used to sequence the TCRbeta CDR3 regions. TCRdb carries this immuneACCESS record with in-frame sequences only. Its versions omit some clonotypes, under half of them owing to an unresolved V gene in the studies checked, with the rest unexplained. Here the sample has 63,000 or so clones; 70% to 90% occur a single time. Approximately 1% of the sample rests with the top ten. General conclusions and limits of the study: Low levels of normalized T-cell clonal expansion were also seen in some patients who did not respond. Clonal expansion of both CD4+ and CD8+ blood T cells was observed from baseline to week 6 at doses 0.1 to 3.0 mg/kg. After ivuxolimab, more expanded clones were found on average in CD8+ T cells than in CD4+ T cells. Which antigens the clonally expanded peripheral T cells were specific for was not determined. In partial responders in the 0.1-3.0 mg/kg groups, normalized peripheral clonal expansion was found to be among the lowest, especially among CD8+ T cells.

The trial excluded patients who had a history of autoimmune disease or were on systemic immunosuppression. In every dose cohort, peripheral blood was drawn for TCR sequencing at baseline, cycle 4 day 1, and cycle 7 day 1. The samples were drawn from a first-in-human, open-label, multicenter phase I dose-escalation trial of ivuxolimab. The trial enrolled adults with locally advanced or metastatic head and neck squamous cell, hepatocellular, melanoma or renal cell carcinoma. CD4+ and CD8+ T cells were sorted separately from peripheral blood before TCR sequencing. The sequenced sample was CD4+ or CD8+ T cells sorted from blood, obtained in a trial of the OX40 agonist ivuxolimab. This sequence originates from an adult with an advanced solid tumor such as melanoma, head and neck, liver or kidney cancer. The rearrangement joined TRBV13 to TRBJ2-2; TRBD1 aligns with 10 central bases. The CDR3 reads CASSRGTGVTGELFF. The nucleotide sequence is TGTGCCAGCAGCCGGGGGACAGGGGTCACCGGGGAGCTGTTTTTT.